This T cell receptor beta chain was sequenced for a study of shared clonotypes between healthy human individuals. Profiling relied on immunoSEQ multiplex PCR, and the TCRdb table lists in-frame clones only, not all of them. The sample carries some 500,000 clones, about 80% recorded once. Trimming removed 2 bases at V and 1 base at J, with 11 bases between. Per germline, CDR1 KGHSH and CDR2 LQKENI. The CDR3 extends over 16 amino acids. The specimen sequenced was PBMCs. This sequence was found in a woman in her thirties or forties in good health. Some clones in this sample may be carry-over from other donors' samples. The chain has TRBV18 and TRBJ2-2; D might be TRBD1 (6 bases). CDR3 sequence reads: CASSPTGTQNTGELFF. Here the CDR3 DNA reads TGTGCCAGCTCACCAACAGGGACACAGAACACCGGGGAGCTGTTTTTT. Filled out from reference TRBV18 and TRBJ2-2, the complete variable domain reads NAGVMQNPRHLVRRRGQEARLRCSPMKGHSHVYWYRQLPEEGLKFMVYLQKENIIDESGMPKERFSAEFPKEGPSILRIQQVVRGDSAAYFCASSPTGTQNTGELFFGEGSRLTVL.